This T cell receptor beta chain was identified during a study of early T cells in non-severe SARS-CoV-2 infection. Looking at the study overall: Investigators sequenced bulk RNA drawn from unsorted whole blood, and chains remained unpaired. Study-wide results and caveats: Sequences matched to VDJdb favored anti-spike CD8 responses, while private and CD4 specificities were missed.

TCRdb re-called the 5' RACE reads with MiXCR, one entry per CDR3 protein. Of some 75,000 distinct CDR3 sequences listed, approximately 13% are singletons. In this sample, this clonotype turned up many times. Its antigen is not known. From germline, CDR1 is MNHEY and CDR2 SVGEGT. The CDR3 contains 14 residues. V lost 2 bases, J lost 4 bases, and 10 bases lay in between. The sequencing input was whole blood. The source is an adult who was a healthcare worker with PCR-confirmed SARS-CoV-2 infection or an uninfected control (not recorded which). The V gene is TRBV6-2 or TRBV6-3, the J gene TRBJ2-3; D is uncertain. DNA for the CDR3: TGTGCCAGCAGTTACGCTGCCCCTCCAGATACGCAGTATTTT. It translates to CASSYAAPPDTQYF.